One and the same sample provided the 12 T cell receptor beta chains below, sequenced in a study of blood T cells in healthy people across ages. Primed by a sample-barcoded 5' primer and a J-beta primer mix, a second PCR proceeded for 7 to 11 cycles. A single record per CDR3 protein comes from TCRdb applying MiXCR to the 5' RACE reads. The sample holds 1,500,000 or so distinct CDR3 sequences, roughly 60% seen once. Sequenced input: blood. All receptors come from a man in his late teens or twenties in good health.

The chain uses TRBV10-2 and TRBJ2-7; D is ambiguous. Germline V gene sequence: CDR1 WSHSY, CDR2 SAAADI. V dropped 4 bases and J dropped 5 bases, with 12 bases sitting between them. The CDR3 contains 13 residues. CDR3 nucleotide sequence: TGCGCCAGCAGTGCGATTATAGGTGACGAGCAGTACTTC. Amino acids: CASSAIIGDEQYF.

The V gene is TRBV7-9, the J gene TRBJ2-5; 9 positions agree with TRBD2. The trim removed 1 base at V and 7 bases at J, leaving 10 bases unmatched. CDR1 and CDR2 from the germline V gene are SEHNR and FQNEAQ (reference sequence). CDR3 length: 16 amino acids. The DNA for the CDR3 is TGTGCCAGCAGCTTAGTAGTAGCGGGAGAGCTAGGGACCCAGTACTTC. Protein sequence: CASSLVVAGELGTQYF.

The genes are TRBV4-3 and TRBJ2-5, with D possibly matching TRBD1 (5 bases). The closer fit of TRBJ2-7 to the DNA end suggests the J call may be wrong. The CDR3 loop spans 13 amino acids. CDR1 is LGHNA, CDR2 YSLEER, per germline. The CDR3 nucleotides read TGCGCCAGCAGCCAAGCGCAGGGATCCGAGCAGTACTTC. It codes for CASSQAQGSEQYF.

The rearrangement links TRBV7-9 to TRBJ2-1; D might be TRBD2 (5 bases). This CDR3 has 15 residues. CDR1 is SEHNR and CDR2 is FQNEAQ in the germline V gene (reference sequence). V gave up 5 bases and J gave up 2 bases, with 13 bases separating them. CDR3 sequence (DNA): TGTGCCAGCAGCCTCTCCCGGGGTCCCTACAATGAGCAGTTCTTC. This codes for CASSLSRGPYNEQFF.

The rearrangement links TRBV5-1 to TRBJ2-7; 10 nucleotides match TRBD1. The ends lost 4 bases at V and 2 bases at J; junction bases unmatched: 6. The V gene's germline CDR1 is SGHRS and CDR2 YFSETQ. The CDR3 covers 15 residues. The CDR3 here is CASSPLTGGAYEQYF. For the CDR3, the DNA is TGCGCCAGCAGCCCCTTGACAGGGGGCGCCTACGAGCAGTACTTC.

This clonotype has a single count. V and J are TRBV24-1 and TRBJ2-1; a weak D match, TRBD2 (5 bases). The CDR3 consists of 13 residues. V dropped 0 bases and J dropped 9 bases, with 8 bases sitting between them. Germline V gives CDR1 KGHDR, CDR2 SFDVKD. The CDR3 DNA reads TGTGCCACCAGTGATTTGGGAGGCACTGAGCAGTTCTTC. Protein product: CATSDLGGTEQFF.

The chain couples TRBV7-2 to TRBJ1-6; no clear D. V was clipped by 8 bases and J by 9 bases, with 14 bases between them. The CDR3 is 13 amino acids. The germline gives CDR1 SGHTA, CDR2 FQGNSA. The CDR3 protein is CASVSLTGSPLHF. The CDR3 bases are TGTGCCAGCGTGTCGCTTACCGGTTCACCCCTCCACTTT.

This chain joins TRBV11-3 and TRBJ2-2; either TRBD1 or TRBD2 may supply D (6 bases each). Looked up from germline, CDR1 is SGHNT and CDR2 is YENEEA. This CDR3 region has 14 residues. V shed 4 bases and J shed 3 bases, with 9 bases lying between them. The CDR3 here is CASSSGGHTGELFF. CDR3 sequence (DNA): TGTGCCAGCAGCTCTGGGGGGCACACCGGGGAGCTGTTTTTT.

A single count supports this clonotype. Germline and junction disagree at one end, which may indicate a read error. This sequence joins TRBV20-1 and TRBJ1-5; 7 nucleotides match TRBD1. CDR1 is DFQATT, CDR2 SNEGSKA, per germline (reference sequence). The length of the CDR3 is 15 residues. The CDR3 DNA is TGCAGTGCTAGCGACAGGGAACTTAGCAATCAGCCCCATCATTTT. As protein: CSASDRELSNQPHHF.

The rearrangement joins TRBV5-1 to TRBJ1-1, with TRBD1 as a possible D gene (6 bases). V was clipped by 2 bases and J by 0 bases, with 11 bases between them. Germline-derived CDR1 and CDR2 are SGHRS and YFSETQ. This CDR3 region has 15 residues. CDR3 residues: CASSFLDSLNTEAFF. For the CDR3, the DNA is TGCGCCAGCAGCTTTCTGGACAGTTTGAACACTGAAGCTTTCTTT. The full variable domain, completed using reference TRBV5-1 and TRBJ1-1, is KAGVTQTPRYLIKTRGQQVTLSCSPISGHRSVSWYQQTPGQGLQFLFEYFSETQRNKGNFPGRFSGRQFSNSRSEMNVSTLELGDSALYLCASSFLDSLNTEAFFGQGTRLTVV.

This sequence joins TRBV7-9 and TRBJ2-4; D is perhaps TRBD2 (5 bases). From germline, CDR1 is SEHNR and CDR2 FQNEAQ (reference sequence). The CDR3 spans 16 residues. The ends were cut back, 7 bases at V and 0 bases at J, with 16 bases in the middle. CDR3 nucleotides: TGTGCCAGCATATACTCAGACGGACTAGCCAAAAACATTCAGTACTTC. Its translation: CASIYSDGLAKNIQYF.

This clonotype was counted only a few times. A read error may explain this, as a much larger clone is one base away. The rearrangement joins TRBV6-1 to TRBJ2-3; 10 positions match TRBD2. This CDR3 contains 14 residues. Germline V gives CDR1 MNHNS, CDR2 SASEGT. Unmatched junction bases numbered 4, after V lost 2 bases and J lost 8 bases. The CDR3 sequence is CASSELAGAGTQYF. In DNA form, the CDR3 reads TGTGCCAGCAGTGAACTAGCGGGAGCAGGTACGCAGTATTTT.